These T cell receptor beta chains were read from a single sample in a study of T cells in localized non-small cell lung cancer. Clones were sequenced by immunoSEQ multiplex PCR, and TCRdb holds only the in-frame ones, with some missing. The table includes 30,000 to 45,000 clones, around 86% detected once. The sample consisted of peripheral blood mononuclear cells, taken before any cancer treatment. The receptors here all came from a male donor at least 60 years old with stage II lung adenocarcinoma. Each CDR3 is given with its conserved first and last residue. D genes are given only for firm matches. The listing skips clone size in some rows; elsewhere it reads once, few, many or a size class.

TRBD1 . TRBJ1-2 TRBV5-4 CASSFQTGGANTF TGTGCCAGCAGCTTCCAGACAGGGGGCGCAAATACCTTC
. . TRBJ1-1 TRBV30 CAWSEGMGTEAFF TGTGCCTGGAGTGAGGGAATGGGCACTGAAGCTTTCTTT
. . TRBJ1-3 TRBV10-3 CAISESRVGNTIYF TGTGCCATCAGTGAGAGCAGGGTAGGAAACACCATATATTTT
. . TRBJ1-1 TRBV7-2 CASSLFRGWAEAFF TGTGCCAGCAGCTTATTCAGAGGTTGGGCTGAAGCTTTCTTT
. . TRBJ1-1 TRBV7-9 CASSEVQGAFF TGTGCCAGCAGTGAGGTGCAGGGGGCTTTCTTT
. . TRBJ1-5 TRBV30 CAWAQGWNQPQHF TGTGCCTGGGCCCAGGGTTGGAATCAGCCCCAGCATTTT
. . TRBJ1-2 TRBV28 CASSLVSTVYGYTF TGTGCCAGCAGTTTGGTATCGACAGTTTATGGCTACACCTTC
TRBD2 . TRBJ2-1 TRBV10-3 CAIRAGGPSYNEQFF TGTGCCATCAGGGCGGGAGGGCCAAGCTACAATGAGCAGTTCTTC
. . TRBJ2-7 TRBV6-6 CASSRDHSSYEQYF TGTGCCAGCAGCCGGGACCACAGCTCCTACGAGCAGTACTTC
TRBD2 once TRBJ2-3 TRBV9 CASSVEGSGRTDTQYF TGTGCCAGCAGCGTAGAAGGTAGCGGGAGAACGGATACGCAGTATTTT
TRBD2 . TRBJ2-5 TRBV18 CASSRLASGSEETQYF TGTGCCAGCTCACGATTGGCTAGCGGGAGTGAAGAGACCCAGTACTTC
. . TRBJ1-1 TRBV29-1 CSVREARNTEAFF TGCAGCGTTAGGGAAGCGCGGAACACTGAAGCTTTCTTT
. . TRBJ2-7 TRBV7-8 CASSLAVGGGEQYF TGTGCCAGCAGCTTAGCGGTAGGGGGTGGCGAGCAGTACTTC
TRBD1 . TRBJ2-7 TRBV27 CASSQRPPYLGGTGFSYEQYF TGTGCCAGCAGTCAACGGCCGCCCTACCTAGGGGGGACAGGGTTCTCCTACGAGCAGTACTTC
TRBD1 . TRBJ1-2 TRBV9 CASSVAGTGTDYGYTF TGTGCCAGCAGCGTAGCTGGGACAGGGACTGACTATGGCTACACCTTC
TRBD1 . TRBJ2-1 TRBV5-1 CASSLEGATYNEQFF TGCGCCAGCAGCTTGGAGGGGGCGACCTACAATGAGCAGTTCTTC
. . TRBJ2-2 TRBV18 CASSPRLGSENTGELFF TGTGCCAGCTCACCACGTCTCGGGTCGGAGAACACCGGGGAGCTGTTTTTT
. . TRBJ1-1 TRBV13 CASSFLLVARSTEAFF TGTGCCAGCAGCTTCCTTCTGGTTGCGAGGAGCACTGAAGCTTTCTTT
TRBD2 once TRBJ2-1 TRBV29-1 CSVEDLKFAGGGNEQFF TGCAGCGTTGAAGATCTCAAATTTGCGGGAGGGGGGAATGAGCAGTTCTTC
. . TRBJ2-1 TRBV6-5 CASSSKSYNEQFF TGTGCCAGCAGTTCCAAATCGTACAATGAGCAGTTCTTC
. . TRBJ1-1 TRBV14 CASSRDNSEAFF TGTGCCAGCAGCAGGGACAATTCTGAAGCTTTCTTT
TRBD1 . TRBJ1-6 TRBV27 CASALRWTRDRGGSPLHF TGTGCCAGCGCGTTACGCTGGACTCGGGACAGGGGTGGTTCACCCCTCCACTTT
TRBD1 . TRBJ2-7 TRBV11-1 CASSPRVDRAHEQYF TGTGCCAGCAGCCCCAGGGTGGACAGGGCCCACGAGCAGTACTTC
TRBD1 . TRBJ2-3 TRBV12-5 CASGLGQGVDTQYF TGTGCTAGTGGGCTGGGACAGGGGGTAGATACGCAGTATTTT
. . TRBJ2-7 TRBV13 CASSSGDAYEQYF TGTGCCAGCAGCTCCGGAGATGCCTACGAGCAGTACTTC
TRBD1 . TRBJ2-7 TRBV30 CAWGFGTGLYEQYF TGTGCCTGGGGCTTTGGGACAGGGCTCTACGAGCAGTACTTC
TRBD1 . TRBJ1-3 TRBV7-3 CASSLTDREAGNTIYF TGTGCCAGCAGCTTAACTGACAGGGAGGCTGGAAACACCATATATTTT
. . TRBJ2-7 TRBV2 CASSEWRADAEQYF TGTGCCAGCAGTGAATGGAGGGCCGATGCGGAGCAGTACTTC
TRBD2 . TRBJ2-2 TRBV30 CAWGGLAGNTGELFF TGTGCCTGGGGGGGACTAGCGGGAAACACCGGGGAGCTGTTTTTT
. . TRBJ1-1 TRBV19 CASKGVEKGTEAFF TGTGCCAGTAAAGGGGTTGAGAAAGGCACTGAAGCTTTCTTT
. . TRBJ1-1 TRBV29-1 CSVEVSLARTEAFF TGCAGCGTTGAGGTCTCCCTAGCACGGACTGAAGCTTTCTTT
TRBD1 once TRBJ2-7 TRBV5-1 CASSWGDRVYEQYF TGCGCCAGCAGCTGGGGGGACAGGGTCTACGAGCAGTACTTC
. few TRBJ1-1 TRBV9 CASSAGTVGTEAFF TGTGCCAGCAGCGCCGGGACTGTGGGGACTGAAGCTTTCTTT
TRBD2 . TRBJ2-1 TRBV27 CASSLAPSGPYNEQFF TGTGCCAGCAGTTTAGCGCCTAGCGGGCCGTACAATGAGCAGTTCTTC
. . TRBJ2-7 TRBV7-2 CASSSPVGAISHYEQYF TGTGCCAGCAGCTCACCCGTCGGGGCTATTTCTCACTACGAGCAGTACTTC
. . TRBJ1-5 TRBV6-1 CASSTGTLSNQPQHF TGTGCCAGCAGCACCGGGACCCTTAGCAATCAGCCCCAGCATTTT
. once TRBJ2-7 TRBV5-1 CASQSNPLEQYF TGTGCCAGCCAGTCGAACCCTTTGGAGCAGTACTTC
TRBD1 . TRBJ2-7 TRBV19 CASSPEIDRGRHEQYF TGTGCCAGTAGTCCTGAGATCGACAGGGGAAGACACGAGCAGTACTTC
. . TRBJ2-1 TRBV6-6 CASSYSEGNEQFF TGTGCCAGCAGTTACTCCGAAGGGAATGAGCAGTTCTTC
TRBD1 . TRBJ1-4 TRBV7-2 CASSPKTGLAEKLFF TGTGCCAGCAGCCCCAAGACAGGGTTAGCGGAAAAACTGTTTTTT